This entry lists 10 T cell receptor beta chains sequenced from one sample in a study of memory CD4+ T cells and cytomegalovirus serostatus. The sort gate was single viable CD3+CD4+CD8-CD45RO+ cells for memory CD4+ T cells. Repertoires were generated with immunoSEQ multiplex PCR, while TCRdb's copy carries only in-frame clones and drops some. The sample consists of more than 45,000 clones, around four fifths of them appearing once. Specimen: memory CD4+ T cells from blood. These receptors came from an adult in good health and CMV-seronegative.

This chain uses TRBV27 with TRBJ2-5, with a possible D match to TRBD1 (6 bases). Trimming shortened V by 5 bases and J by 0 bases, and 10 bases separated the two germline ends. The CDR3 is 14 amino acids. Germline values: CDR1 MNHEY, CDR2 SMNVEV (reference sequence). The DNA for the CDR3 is TGTGCCAGCAGTAAAGGGACACACCAAGAGACCCAGTACTTC. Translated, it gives CASSKGTHQETQYF.

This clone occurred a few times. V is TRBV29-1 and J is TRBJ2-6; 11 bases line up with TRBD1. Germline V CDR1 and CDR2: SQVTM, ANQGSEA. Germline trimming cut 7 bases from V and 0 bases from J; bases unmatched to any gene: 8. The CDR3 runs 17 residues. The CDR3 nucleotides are TGCAGCGGATATACCGGGACAGGGGGCTCTGGGGCCAACGTCCTGACTTTC. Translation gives CSGYTGTGGSGANVLTF.

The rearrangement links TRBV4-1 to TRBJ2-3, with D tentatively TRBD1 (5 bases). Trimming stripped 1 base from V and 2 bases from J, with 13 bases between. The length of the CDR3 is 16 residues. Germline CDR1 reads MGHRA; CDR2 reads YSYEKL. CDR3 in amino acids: CASSQVQGSVTDTQYF. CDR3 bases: TGCGCCAGCAGCCAAGTGCAGGGATCGGTCACAGATACGCAGTATTTT.

The CDR3 spells CASTPGVGGGGYTF. CDR3 DNA: TGTGCCAGCACCCCGGGGGTGGGGGGCGGTGGCTACACCTTC. This sequence joins TRBV7-2 and TRBJ1-2, with D perhaps matching TRBD1 (6 bases). Trimming cost V 7 bases and J 7 bases, with 19 bases left between them. The CDR3 spans 14 residues. Germline CDR1 is SGHTA and CDR2 is FQGNSA.

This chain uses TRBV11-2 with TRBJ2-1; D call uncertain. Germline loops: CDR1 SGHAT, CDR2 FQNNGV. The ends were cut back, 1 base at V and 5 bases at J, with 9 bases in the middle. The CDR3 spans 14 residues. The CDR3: CASSLGAEDNEQFF. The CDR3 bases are TGTGCCAGCAGCTTAGGAGCAGAGGACAATGAGCAGTTCTTC.

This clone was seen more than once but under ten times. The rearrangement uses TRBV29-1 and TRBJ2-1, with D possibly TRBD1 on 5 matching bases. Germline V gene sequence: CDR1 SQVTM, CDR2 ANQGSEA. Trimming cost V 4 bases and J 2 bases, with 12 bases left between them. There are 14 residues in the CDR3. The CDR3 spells CSVGQGGAYNEQFF. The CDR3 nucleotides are TGCAGCGTTGGGCAGGGTGGGGCCTACAATGAGCAGTTCTTC.

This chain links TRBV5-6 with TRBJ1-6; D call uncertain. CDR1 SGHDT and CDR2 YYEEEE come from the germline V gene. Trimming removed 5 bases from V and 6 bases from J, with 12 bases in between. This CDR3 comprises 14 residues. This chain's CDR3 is CASRTSTSNSPLHF. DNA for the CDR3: TGTGCCAGCAGGACGAGTACCTCTAATTCACCCCTCCACTTT.

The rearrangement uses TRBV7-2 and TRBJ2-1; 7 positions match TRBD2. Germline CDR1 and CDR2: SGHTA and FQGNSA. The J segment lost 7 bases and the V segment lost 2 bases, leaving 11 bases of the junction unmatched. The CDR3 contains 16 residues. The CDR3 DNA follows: TGTGCCAGCAGCTTACCCTTCCGGGGGGTTAATAATGAGCAGTTCTTC. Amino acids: CASSLPFRGVNNEQFF.

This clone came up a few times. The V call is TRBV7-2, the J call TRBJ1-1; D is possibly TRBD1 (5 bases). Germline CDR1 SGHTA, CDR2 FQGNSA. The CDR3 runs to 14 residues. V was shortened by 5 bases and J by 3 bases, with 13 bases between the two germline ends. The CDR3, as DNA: TGTGCCAGCAGCCGAACGGACACCTACACTGAAGCTTTCTTT. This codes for CASSRTDTYTEAFF.

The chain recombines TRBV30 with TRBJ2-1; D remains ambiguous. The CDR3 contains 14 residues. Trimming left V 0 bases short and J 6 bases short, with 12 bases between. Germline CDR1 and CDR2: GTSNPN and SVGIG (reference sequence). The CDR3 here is CAWSVTGPVNEQFF. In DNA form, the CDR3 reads TGTGCCTGGAGTGTAACCGGGCCCGTCAATGAGCAGTTCTTC.